The clone carrying this T cell receptor beta chain was recorded a few times. Antigen specificity is unknown. The sample contains more than one DNA sequence encoding this CDR3. Cryopreserved PBMC, at roughly 0.85-11 million per sample, were present before DNA extraction. This sample was included in a study of long-term antiretroviral therapy in people with HIV. Overall study results and limits: Information on adherence, resistance and therapy changes was unavailable. The study found that diversity rose after ART but stayed below transplant donor controls.

Version v3.0 of the immunoSEQ assay was performed at survey level. Sequencing efforts were directed toward roughly 40,000-50,000 T-cell genomes per sample. Measured with immunoSEQ multiplex PCR; TCRdb has only the in-frame clones, and not every one. This repertoire shows about 27,000 clones, roughly 80% found once; its top ten account for about 9%. This TCR was recovered from a man aged 35 to 55 with HIV. Sequenced here: unsorted PBMCs, sampled 3 years after starting antiretroviral therapy.

CDR3 amino acids: CASSQAPGNTIYF. The CDR3 nucleotides are TGTGCCAGCAGCCAAGCCCCAGGAAACACCATATATTTT. The rearrangement uses TRBV14 and TRBJ1-3; D is uncertain. This CDR3 spans 13 amino acids. Germline V lookup: CDR1 SGHDN, CDR2 FVKESK. V lost 1 base and J 4 bases, leaving 5 bases between the germline ends.